This TCR beta chain was sequenced in a study of shared clonotypes between healthy human individuals (dated by TCRdb to between 2020 and 2021). Background on the whole study: Two women and a few men aged 18 to 49 years were included in the cohort. For each donor, CD4 naive and CD4 memory were each run on three plates, CD8 naive on two plates, and CD8 memory on one plate. To estimate repertoire size and how much clonotypes are shared between individuals, the study performed deep sequencing of blood TCR repertoires from a few healthy adults. To increase sequencing depth and limit assay-specific biases, different laboratories used diverse techniques to prepare libraries and sequence TCR repertoires. Per donor, leukapheresis produced somewhere between about 0.94 and 9 billion PBMCs. The full study reports these points: Larger estimated clonotype richness was generally found for naive subsets than for memory subsets. Sampling was limited to blood, and TCR repertoires in tissue likely differ from TCR repertoires in blood. Clonotypes shared by all four sorted-subset donors showed higher generation probabilities than non-shared clonotypes. Pairwise subsampling indicated that sequencing depth was expected to affect the degree of clonotype sharing among donors. Because the study included a small number of donors, the genetic and exposure-history diversity represented was limited. Rarefaction of sorted-subset datasets indicated incomplete sequencing despite the large sequencing depth. Sharing across several donors was observed for roughly 5.4% of naive CD4, about 4% of naive CD8, 2% to 2.5% of memory CD4, and roughly 0.4% of memory CD8 clonotypes.

Worth noting for this clone: The clone's antigen remains unknown. Within one base of it there is no much larger clone, and no base qualities were kept.

The donors were healthy, HIV-negative adults who had no recently reported acute infections or vaccinations. Every donor was a Caucasian adult living in Nashville, Tennessee, USA. CD4+ T cells were enriched by magnetic negative selection; naive cells were then positively selected on CD45RA, and the negative fraction formed the memory subset. After blood collection by leukapheresis, PBMCs were isolated using Ficoll-Histopaque density gradient centrifugation and then cryopreserved in the vapor phase of liquid nitrogen. Analytical flow cytometry was used to check the purity and quantity of every magnetically sorted T cell population. Each sorted fraction had its genomic DNA isolated and then quantified by UV absorbance on a Nanodrop 2000c. The CDR3 has 15 amino acids, counting the end cysteine and phenylalanine. Only the CDR3 region is kept as DNA, spanning 45 bases read in frame from base 1. In the germline V gene, CDR1 corresponds to MNHEY and CDR2 to SVGAGI. V trim: 6 bases; J trim: 4 bases; unmatched bases: 5.

Using the deep immunoSEQ assay, multiplex PCR amplified TCR CDR3 regions from genomic DNA. Extracted genomic DNA from each cell subset was distributed evenly across all wells of several immunoSEQ 96-well plates, and each plate was treated as a replicate. For sorted subsets, each replicate PCR was loaded with approximately 190 ng genomic DNA, equivalent to 25,000 to 30,000 T cell genomes. Purified libraries were measured with a Qubit 3.0 fluorometer, size-checked on a Bioanalyzer 2100, and measured again with the KAPA Library Quantification kit. A separate single-read 150-cycle Illumina NextSeq 550 flow cell was used to sequence each immunoSEQ 96-well plate. The authors' pipeline ran thus. Because the immunoSEQ output held only junctional sequences and lacked quality scores, the filtering could not match the filtering applied to full-length reads. To assign V/J genes and CDR3, sequences were annotated using PyIR, a Python wrapper for IgBLAST v1.9, with IMGT germline references. Reads were removed for weak V/J assignments (E-value above 1e-6), missing CDR3, stop codons, out-of-frame junctions, or ambiguous translated residues. V3J clonotypes were defined as sequences sharing the same inferred V gene, J gene, and CDR3 amino acid sequence. Percentage overlap between repertoires was calculated by dividing the number of shared unique clonotypes by the size of the smaller repertoire. RTK rarefaction, the Chao1 estimator, and Recon v2.1 estimates of unobserved clonotypes were used to assess repertoire richness. OLGA was used to compute generation probabilities for all TCRbeta clonotypes that the gDNA method yielded from four donors. TCRdb mirrors the immuneACCESS table, restricted to in-frame sequences. Some clones are absent from its copies; in checked studies, under half trace to an unresolved V gene, and the reason for the others is unknown. V, J and clone size derive from that table, while D and trimming were established from the DNA sequence. The sample table holds 2,500,000 or so clones, of which approximately 90% were seen once. 0.14% of the sample rests with the top ten.

The sequence was obtained from a man between 18 and 29 years old in good health. This chain joins TRBV6-5 to TRBJ2-1; 11 bases in the junction line up with TRBD2. The specimen was naive CD4+ T cells sorted from blood. Per the publication, the cell subset or site label means: CD45RA+ positively selected. Here the CDR3 is given as CASRLAGGIYNEQFF. The DNA is as follows: TGTGCCAGCAGGTTAGCGGGGGGGATTTACAATGAGCAGTTCTTC.